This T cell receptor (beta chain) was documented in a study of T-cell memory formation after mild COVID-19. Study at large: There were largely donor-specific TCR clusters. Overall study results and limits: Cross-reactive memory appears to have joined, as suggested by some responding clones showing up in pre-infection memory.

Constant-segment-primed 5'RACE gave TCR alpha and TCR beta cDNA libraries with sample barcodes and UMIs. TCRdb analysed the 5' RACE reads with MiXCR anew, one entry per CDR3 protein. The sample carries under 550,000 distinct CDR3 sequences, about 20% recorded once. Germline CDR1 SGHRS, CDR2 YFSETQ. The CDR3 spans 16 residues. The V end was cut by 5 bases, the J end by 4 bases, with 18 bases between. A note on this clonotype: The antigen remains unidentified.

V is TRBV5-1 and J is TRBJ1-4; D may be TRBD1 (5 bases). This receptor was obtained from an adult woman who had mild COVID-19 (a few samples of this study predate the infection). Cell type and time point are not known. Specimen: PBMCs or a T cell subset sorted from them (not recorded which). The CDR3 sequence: CASSDDRSSGNEKLFF. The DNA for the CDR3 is TGCGCCAGCAGTGATGACAGAAGCTCGGGTAATGAAAAACTGTTTTTT.